The entry that follows covers one TCR beta chain sequence. The data belong to a study of blood T cell repertoires in COVID-19. V was pared by 1 base and J by 0 bases, with 8 bases between. This CDR3 comprises 15 residues. The germline V gene has CDR1 SGHNT and CDR2 YYREEE (reference sequence). Original processing notes: Reference gene primer amplification yielded estimated nucleated cell counts. Repertoires were generated with immunoSEQ multiplex PCR, while TCRdb's copy carries only in-frame clones and drops some. That table gives V, J and clone size, and the DNA gave D and trimming. The table shows some 200,000 clones, with around 80% occurring only once.

This TCR was recovered from a man aged 30 to 45 with active or convalescent COVID-19. This chain links TRBV5-4 with TRBJ1-3, with D maybe TRBD1 (5 bases). Sequencing used peripheral blood. The DNA of the CDR3 is TGTGCCAGCAGCTTGCAGGGTCTCTCTGGAAACACCATATATTTT. It specifies CASSLQGLSGNTIYF.